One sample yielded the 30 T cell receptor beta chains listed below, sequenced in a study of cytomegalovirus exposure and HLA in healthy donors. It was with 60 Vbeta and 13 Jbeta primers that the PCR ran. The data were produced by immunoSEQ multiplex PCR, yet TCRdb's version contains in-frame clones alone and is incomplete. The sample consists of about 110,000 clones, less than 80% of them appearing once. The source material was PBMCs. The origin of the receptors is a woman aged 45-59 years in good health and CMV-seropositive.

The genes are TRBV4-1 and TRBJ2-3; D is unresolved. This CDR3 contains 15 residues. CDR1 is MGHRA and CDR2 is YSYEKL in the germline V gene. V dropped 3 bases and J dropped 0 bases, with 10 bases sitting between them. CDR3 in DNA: TGCGCCAGCAGCCACGTAACTCCTAGCACAGATACGCAGTATTTT. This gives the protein CASSHVTPSTDTQYF.

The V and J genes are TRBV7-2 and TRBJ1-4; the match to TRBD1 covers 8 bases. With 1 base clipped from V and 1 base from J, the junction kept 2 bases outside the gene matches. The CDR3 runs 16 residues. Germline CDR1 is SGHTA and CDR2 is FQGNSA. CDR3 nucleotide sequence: TGTGCCAGCAGCTTAGTGACAGGGGTAACTAATGAAAAACTGTTTTTT. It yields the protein CASSLVTGVTNEKLFF.

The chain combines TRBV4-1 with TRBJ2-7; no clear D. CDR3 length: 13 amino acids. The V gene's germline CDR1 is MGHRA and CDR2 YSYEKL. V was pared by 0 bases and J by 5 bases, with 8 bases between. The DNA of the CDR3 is TGCGCCAGCAGCCAAGATGCGGCAGACGAGCAGTACTTC. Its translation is CASSQDAADEQYF.

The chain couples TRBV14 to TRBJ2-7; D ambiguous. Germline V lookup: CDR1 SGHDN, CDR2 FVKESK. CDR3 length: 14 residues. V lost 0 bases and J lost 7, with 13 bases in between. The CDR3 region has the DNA TGTGCCAGCAGCCAAGATGGGCCCCTCAGTGAGCAGTACTTC. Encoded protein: CASSQDGPLSEQYF.

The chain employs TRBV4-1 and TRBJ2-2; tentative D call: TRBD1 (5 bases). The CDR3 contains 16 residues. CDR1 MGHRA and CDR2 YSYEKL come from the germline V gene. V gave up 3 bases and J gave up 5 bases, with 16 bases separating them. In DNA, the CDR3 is TGCGCCAGCAGCCACAAGGGGATAGCAGCTACCGGGGAGCTGTTTTTT. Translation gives CASSHKGIAATGELFF.

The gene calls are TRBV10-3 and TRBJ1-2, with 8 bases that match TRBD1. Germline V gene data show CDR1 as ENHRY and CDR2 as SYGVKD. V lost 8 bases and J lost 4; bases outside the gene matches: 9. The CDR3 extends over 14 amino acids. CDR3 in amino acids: CAIQPFDRGYGYTF. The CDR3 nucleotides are TGTGCCATCCAACCTTTCGACAGGGGCTATGGCTACACCTTC.

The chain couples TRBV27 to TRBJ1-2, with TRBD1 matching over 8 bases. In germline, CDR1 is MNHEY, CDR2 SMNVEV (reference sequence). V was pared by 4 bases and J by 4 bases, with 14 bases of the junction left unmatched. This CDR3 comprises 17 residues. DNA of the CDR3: TGTGCCAGCAGTTACCGCGACAGGACAGGGTCGACCTATGGCTACACCTTC. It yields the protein CASSYRDRTGSTYGYTF.

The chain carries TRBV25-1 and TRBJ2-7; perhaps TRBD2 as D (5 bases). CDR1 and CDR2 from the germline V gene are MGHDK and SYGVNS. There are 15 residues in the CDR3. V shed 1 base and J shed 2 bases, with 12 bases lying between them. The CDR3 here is CASSEFGGSTYEQYF. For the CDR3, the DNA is TGTGCCAGCAGTGAATTCGGAGGCTCGACCTACGAGCAGTACTTC.

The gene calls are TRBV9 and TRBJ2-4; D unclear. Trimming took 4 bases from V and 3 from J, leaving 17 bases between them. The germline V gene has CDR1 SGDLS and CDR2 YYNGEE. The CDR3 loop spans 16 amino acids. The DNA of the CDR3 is TGTGCCAGCAGCCCCCGAGTAGACACCGGCAAAAACATTCAGTACTTC. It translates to CASSPRVDTGKNIQYF.

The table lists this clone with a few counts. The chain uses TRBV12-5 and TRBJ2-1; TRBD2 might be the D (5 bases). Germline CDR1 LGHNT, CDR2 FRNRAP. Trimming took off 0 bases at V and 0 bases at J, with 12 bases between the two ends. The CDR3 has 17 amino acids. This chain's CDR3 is CASGLVLSGSSYNEQFF. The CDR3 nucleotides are TGTGCTAGTGGTTTGGTACTATCGGGAAGCTCCTACAATGAGCAGTTCTTC. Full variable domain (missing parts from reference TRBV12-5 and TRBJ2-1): DARVTQTPRHKVTEMGQEVTMRCQPILGHNTVFWYRQTMMQGLELLAYFRNRAPLDDSGMPKDRFSAEMPDATLATLKIQPSEPRDSAVYFCASGLVLSGSSYNEQFFGPGTRLTVL.

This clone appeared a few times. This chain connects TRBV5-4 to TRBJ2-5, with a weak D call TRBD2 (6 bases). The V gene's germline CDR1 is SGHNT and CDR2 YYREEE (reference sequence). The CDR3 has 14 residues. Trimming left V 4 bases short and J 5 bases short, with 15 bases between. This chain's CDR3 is CASSRLRAGETQYF. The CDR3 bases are TGTGCCAGCAGCCGCCTGAGGGCGGGGGAGACCCAGTACTTC.

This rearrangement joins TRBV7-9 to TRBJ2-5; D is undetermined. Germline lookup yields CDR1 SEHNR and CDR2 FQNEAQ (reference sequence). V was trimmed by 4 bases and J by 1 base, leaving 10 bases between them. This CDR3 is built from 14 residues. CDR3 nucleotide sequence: TGTGCCAGCAGCTCTAAAACGGGCCAAGAGACCCAGTACTTC. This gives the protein CASSSKTGQETQYF.

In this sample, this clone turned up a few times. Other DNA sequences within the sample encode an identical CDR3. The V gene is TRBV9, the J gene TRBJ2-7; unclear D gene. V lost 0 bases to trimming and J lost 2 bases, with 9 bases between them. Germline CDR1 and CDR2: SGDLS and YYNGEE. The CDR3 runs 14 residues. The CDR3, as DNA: TGTGCCAGCAGCGTAGGAGGCGGAACCTACGAGCAGTACTTC. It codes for CASSVGGGTYEQYF. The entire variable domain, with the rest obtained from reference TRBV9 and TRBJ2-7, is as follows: DSGVTQTPKHLITATGQRVTLRCSPRSGDLSVYWYQQSLDQGLQFLIQYYNGEERAKGNILERFSAQQFPDLHSELNLSSLELGDSALYFCASSVGGGTYEQYFGPGTRLTVT.

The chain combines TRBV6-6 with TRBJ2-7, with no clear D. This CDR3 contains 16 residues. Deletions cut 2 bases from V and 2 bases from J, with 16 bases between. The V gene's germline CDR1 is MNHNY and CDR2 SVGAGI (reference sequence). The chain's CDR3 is CASSYPPSTPTYEQYF. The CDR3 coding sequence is TGTGCCAGCAGTTACCCTCCTTCGACACCTACCTACGAGCAGTACTTC.

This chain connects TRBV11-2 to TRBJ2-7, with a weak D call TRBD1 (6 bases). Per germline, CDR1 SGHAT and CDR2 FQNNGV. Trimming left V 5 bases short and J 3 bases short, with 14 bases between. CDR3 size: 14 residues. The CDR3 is CASSGRTDIYEQYF. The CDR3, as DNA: TGTGCCAGCAGCGGGCGGACAGACATCTACGAGCAGTACTTC.

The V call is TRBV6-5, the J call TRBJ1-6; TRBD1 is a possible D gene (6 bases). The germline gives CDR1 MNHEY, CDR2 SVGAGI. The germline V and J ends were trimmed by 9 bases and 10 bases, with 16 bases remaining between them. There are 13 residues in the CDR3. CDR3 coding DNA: TGTGCCAGACGACAGGTATTGGGATCACCCCTCCACTTT. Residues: CARRQVLGSPLHF.

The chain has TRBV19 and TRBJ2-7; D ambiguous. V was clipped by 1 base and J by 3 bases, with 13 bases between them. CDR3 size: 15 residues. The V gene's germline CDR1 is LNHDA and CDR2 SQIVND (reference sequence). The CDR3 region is CASSIGRGALYEQYF. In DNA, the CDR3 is TGTGCCAGTAGTATAGGCAGAGGAGCCCTCTACGAGCAGTACTTC.

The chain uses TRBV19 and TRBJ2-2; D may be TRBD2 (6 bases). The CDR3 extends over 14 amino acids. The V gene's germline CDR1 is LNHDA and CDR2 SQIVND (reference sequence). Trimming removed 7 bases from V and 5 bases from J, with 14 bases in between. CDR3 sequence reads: CASTRFGTTGELFF. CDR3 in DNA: TGTGCCAGTACTAGATTTGGGACTACCGGGGAGCTGTTTTTT.

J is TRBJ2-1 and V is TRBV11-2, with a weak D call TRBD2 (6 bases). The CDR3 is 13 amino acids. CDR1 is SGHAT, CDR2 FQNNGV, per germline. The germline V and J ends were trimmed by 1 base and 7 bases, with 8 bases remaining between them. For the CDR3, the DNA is TGTGCCAGCAGCTTAGCTGGACTAAATGAGCAGTTCTTC. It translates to CASSLAGLNEQFF.

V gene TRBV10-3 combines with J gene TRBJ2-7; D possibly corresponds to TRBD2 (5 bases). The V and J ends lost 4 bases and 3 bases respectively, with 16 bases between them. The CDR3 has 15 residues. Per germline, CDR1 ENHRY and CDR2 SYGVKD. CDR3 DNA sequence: TGTGCCATCAGTGCGGAGAGGGTTGTGAGCTACGAGCAGTACTTC. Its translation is CAISAERVVSYEQYF.

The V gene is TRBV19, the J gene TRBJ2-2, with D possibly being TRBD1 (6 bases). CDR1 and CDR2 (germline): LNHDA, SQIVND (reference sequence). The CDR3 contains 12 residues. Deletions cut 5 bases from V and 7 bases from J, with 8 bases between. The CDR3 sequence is CASSVRGGELFF. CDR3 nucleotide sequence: TGTGCCAGTAGTGTCAGGGGCGGGGAGCTGTTTTTT. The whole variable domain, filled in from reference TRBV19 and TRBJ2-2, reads DGGITQSPKYLFRKEGQNVTLSCEQNLNHDAMYWYRQDPGQGLRLIYYSQIVNDFQKGDIAEGYSVSREKKESFPLTVTSAQKNPTAFYLCASSVRGGELFFGEGSRLTVL.

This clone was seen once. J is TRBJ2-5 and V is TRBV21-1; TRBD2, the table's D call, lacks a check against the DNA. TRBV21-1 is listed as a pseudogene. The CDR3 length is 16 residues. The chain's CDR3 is CASSTSNRDYQETQYF. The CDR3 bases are TGTGCCAGCAGCACCTCCAACCGGGACTACCAAGAGACCCAGTACTTC.

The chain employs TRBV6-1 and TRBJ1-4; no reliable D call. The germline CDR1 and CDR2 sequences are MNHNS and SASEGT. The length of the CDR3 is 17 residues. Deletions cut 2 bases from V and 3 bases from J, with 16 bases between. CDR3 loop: CASSEKSWRSANEKLFF. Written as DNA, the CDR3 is TGTGCCAGCAGTGAAAAATCCTGGAGGTCAGCTAATGAAAAACTGTTTTTT.

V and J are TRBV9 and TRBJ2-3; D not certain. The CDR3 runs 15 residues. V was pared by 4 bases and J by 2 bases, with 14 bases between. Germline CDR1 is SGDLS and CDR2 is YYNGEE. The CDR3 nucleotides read TGTGCCAGCAGCCCAGACACGAGTCACACAGATACGCAGTATTTT. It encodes CASSPDTSHTDTQYF.

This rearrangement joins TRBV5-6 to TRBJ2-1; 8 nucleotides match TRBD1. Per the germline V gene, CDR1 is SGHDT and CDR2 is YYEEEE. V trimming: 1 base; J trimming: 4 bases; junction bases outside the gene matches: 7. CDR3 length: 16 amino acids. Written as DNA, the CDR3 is TGTGCCAGCAGCTTGAGAACTGGACAGGGTTACAATGAGCAGTTCTTC. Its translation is CASSLRTGQGYNEQFF.

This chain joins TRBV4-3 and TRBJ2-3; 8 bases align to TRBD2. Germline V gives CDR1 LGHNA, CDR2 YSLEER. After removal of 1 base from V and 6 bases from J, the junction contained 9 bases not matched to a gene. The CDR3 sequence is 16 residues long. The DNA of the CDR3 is TGCGCCAGCAGCCAAGGAGCAGCGGGGGCGGGGGATACGCAGTATTTT. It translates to CASSQGAAGAGDTQYF.

Written as DNA, the CDR3 is TGTGCCAGTAGCGGAACAGGGGTGGAAGATACGCAGTATTTT. It translates to CASSGTGVEDTQYF. This sequence joins TRBV19 and TRBJ2-3; 7 nucleotides agree with TRBD1. The germline V gene has CDR1 LNHDA and CDR2 SQIVND (reference sequence). The CDR3 consists of 14 residues. V gave up 6 bases and J gave up 5 bases; unmatched junction bases: 8.

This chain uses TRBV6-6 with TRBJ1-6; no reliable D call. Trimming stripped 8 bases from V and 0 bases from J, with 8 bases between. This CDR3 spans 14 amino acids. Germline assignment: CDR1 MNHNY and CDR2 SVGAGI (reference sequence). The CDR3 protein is CASGRSSYNSPLHF. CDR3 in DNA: TGTGCCAGCGGAAGGAGCTCCTATAATTCACCCCTCCACTTT.

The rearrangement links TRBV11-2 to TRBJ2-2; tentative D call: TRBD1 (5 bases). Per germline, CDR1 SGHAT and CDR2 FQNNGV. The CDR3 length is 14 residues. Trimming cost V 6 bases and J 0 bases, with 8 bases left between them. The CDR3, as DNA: TGTGCCAGCAGGACAGCCCCGAACACCGGGGAGCTGTTTTTT. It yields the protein CASRTAPNTGELFF.

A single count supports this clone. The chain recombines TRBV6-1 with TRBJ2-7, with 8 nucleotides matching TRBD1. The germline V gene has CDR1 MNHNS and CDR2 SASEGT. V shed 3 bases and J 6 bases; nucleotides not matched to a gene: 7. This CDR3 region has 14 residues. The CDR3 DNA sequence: TGTGCCAGCAGTGACGTGGGGACAGGCGGCGAGCAGTACTTC. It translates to CASSDVGTGGEQYF.